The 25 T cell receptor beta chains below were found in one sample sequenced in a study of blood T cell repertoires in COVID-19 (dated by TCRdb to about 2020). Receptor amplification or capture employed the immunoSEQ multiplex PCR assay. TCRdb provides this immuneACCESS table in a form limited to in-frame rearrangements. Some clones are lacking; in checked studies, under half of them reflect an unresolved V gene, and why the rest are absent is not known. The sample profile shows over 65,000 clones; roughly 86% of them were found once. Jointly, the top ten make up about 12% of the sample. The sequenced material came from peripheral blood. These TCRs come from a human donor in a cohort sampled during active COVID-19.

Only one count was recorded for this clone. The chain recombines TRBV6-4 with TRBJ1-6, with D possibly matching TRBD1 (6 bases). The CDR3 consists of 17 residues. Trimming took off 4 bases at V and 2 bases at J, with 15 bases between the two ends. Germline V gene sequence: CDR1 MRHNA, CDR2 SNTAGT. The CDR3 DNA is TGTGCCAGCAGTGTCACCAGGGGACGCCCCTATAATTCACCCCTCCACTTT. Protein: CASSVTRGRPYNSPLHF.

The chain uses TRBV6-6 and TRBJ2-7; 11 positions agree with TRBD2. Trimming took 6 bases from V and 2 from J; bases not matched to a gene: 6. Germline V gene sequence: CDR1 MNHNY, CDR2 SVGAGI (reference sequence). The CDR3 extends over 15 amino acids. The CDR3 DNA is TGTGCCAGCAGGAAGACTAGCGGGGTAACCTACGAGCAGTACTTC. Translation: CASRKTSGVTYEQYF.

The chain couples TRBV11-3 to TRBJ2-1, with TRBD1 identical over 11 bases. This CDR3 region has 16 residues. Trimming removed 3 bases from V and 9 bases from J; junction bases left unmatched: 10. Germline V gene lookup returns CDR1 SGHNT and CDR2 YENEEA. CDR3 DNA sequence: TGTGCCAGCAGCTTGGGAACCGGGACAGGGGGGAGTGAGCAGTTCTTC. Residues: CASSLGTGTGGSEQFF.

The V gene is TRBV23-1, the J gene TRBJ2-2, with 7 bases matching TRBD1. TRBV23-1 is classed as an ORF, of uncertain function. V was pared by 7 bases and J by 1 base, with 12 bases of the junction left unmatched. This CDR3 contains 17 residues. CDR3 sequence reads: CASTSPDRAKNTGELFF. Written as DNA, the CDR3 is TGCGCCAGCACCTCACCCGACAGGGCAAAGAACACCGGGGAGCTGTTTTTT.

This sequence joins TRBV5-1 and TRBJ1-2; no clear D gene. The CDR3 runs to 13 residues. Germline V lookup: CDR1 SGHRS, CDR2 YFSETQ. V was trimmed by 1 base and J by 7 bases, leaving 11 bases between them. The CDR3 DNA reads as TGCGCCAGCAGCTTGTCATCCGGTGGTGGCTACACCTTC. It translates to CASSLSSGGGYTF.

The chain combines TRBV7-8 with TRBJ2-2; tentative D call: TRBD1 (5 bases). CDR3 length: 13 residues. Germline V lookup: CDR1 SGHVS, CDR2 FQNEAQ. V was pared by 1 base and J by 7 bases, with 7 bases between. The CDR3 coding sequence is TGTGCCAGCAGCTTAGGCCAGGGCGGGGAGCTGTTTTTT. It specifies CASSLGQGGELFF.

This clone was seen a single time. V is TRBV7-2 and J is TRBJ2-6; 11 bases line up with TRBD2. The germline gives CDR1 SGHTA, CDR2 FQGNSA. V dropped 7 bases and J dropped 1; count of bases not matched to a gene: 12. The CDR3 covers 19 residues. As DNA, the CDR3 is TGTGCCAGCAACATACATCTAGCGGGGGGACCTTCTGGGGCCAACGTCCTGACTTTC. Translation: CASNIHLAGGPSGANVLTF.

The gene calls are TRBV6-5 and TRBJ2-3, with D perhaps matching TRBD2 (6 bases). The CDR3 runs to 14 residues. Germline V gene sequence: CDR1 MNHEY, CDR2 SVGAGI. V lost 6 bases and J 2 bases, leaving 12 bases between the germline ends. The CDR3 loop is CASRRDPTTDTQYF. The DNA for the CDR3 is TGTGCCAGCAGGCGGGACCCTACCACAGATACGCAGTATTTT.

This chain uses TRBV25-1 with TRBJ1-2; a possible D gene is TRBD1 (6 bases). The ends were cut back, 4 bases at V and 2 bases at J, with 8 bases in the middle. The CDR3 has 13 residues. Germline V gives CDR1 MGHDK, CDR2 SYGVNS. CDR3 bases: TGTGCCAGCAGTGCTGGGACAAACTATGGCTACACCTTC. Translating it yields CASSAGTNYGYTF.

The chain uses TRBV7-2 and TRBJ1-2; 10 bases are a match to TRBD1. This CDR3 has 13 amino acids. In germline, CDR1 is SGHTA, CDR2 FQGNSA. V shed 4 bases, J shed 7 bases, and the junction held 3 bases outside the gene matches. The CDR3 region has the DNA TGTGCCAGCAGCTCGGGACAGGGGTTTGGCTACACCTTC. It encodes CASSSGQGFGYTF.

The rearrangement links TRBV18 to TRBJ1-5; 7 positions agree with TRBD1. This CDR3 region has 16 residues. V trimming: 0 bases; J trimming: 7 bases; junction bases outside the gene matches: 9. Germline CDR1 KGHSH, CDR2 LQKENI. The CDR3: CASSPPGQSPGQPQHF. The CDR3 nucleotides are TGTGCCAGCTCACCACCGGGACAGTCCCCCGGGCAGCCCCAGCATTTT.

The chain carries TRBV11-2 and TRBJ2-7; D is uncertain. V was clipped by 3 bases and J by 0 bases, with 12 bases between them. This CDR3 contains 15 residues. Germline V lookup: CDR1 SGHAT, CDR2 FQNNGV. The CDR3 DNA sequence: TGTGCCAGCAGCTTTAAGAGTACGGGCTCCTACGAGCAGTACTTC. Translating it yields CASSFKSTGSYEQYF. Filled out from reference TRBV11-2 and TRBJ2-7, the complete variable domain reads EAGVAQSPRYKIIEKRQSVAFWCNPISGHATLYWYQQILGQGPKLLIQFQNNGVVDDSQLPKDRFSAERLKGVDSTLKIQPAKLEDSAVYLCASSFKSTGSYEQYFGPGTRLTVT.

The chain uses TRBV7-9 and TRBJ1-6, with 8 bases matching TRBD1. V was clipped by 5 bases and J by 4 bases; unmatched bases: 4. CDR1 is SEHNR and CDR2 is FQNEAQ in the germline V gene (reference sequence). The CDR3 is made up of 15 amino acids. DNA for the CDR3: TGTGCCAGCAGCCTCGACAGGGGATATAATTCACCCCTCCACTTT. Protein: CASSLDRGYNSPLHF. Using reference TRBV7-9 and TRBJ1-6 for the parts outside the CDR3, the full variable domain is DTGVSQNPRHKITKRGQNVTFRCDPISEHNRLYWYRQTLGQGPEFLTYFQNEAQLEKSRLLSDRFSAERPKGSFSTLEIQRTEQGDSAMYLCASSLDRGYNSPLHFGNGTRLTVT.

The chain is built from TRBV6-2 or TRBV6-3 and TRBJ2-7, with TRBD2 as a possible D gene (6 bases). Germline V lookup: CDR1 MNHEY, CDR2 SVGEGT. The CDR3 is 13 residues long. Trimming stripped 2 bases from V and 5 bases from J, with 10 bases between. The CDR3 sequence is CASSYTGLHEQYF. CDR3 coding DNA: TGTGCCAGCAGTTACACCGGACTACACGAGCAGTACTTC.

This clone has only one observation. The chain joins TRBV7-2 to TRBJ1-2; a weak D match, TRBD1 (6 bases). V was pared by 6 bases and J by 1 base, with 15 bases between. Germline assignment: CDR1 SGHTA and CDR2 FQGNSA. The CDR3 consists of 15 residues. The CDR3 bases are TGTGCCAGCAGGATACAGGGATCTTTTAACTATGGCTACACCTTC. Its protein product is CASRIQGSFNYGYTF.

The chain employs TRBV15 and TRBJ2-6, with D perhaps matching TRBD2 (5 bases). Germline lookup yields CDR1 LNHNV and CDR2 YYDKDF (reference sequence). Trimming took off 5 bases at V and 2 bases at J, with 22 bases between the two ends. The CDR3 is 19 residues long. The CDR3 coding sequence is TGTGCCACCAGCCACGGGTGGGAACTAGGTCGAGCTGGGGCCAACGTCCTGACTTTC. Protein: CATSHGWELGRAGANVLTF.

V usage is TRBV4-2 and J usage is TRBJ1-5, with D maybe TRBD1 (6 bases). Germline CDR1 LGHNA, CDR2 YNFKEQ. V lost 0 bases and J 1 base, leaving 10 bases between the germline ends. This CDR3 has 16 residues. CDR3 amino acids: CASSQDRGISNQPQHF. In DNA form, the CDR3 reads TGTGCCAGCAGCCAAGATAGGGGGATAAGCAATCAGCCCCAGCATTTT.

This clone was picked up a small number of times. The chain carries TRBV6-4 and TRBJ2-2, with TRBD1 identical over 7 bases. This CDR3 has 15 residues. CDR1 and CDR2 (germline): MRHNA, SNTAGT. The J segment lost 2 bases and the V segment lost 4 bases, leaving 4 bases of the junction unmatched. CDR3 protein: CASSARGYNTGELFF. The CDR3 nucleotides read TGTGCCAGCAGTGCCAGGGGGTACAACACCGGGGAGCTGTTTTTT.

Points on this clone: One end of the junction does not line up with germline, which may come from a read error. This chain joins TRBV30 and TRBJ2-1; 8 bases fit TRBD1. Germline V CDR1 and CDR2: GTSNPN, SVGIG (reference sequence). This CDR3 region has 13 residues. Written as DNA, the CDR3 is TGCGCTCTGAGGACAGGGTCATTCAATGAGCAGTTCTTC. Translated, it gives CALRTGSFNEQFF.

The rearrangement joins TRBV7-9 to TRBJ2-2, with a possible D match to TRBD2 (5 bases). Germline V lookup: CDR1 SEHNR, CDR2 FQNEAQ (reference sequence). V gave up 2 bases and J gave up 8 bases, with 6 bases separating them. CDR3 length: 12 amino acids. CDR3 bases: TGTGCCAGCAGCTTATCGGGAGGGGAGCTGTTTTTT. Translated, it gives CASSLSGGELFF.

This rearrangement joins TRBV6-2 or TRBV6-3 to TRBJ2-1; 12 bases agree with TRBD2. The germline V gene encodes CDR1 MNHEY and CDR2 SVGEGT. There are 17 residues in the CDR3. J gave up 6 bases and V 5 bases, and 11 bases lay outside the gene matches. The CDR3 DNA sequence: TGTGCCAGCAGTGTTACCTCTAGCGGGGGGGCCCTCAATGAGCAGTTCTTC. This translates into CASSVTSSGGALNEQFF.

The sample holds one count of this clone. CDR3 bases: TGTGCCAGCTCACCGGACAGCTACGAGCAGTACTTC. Protein sequence: CASSPDSYEQYF. J is TRBJ2-7 and V is TRBV18, with D possibly matching TRBD1 (6 bases). The CDR3 covers 12 residues. V shed 3 bases and J shed 3 bases, with 6 bases lying between them. The germline V gene has CDR1 KGHSH and CDR2 LQKENI.

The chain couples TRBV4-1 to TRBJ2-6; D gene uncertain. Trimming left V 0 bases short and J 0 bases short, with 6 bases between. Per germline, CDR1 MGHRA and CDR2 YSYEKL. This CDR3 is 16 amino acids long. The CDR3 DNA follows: TGCGCCAGCAGCCAAGAGGGCAGCTCTGGGGCCAACGTCCTGACTTTC. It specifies CASSQEGSSGANVLTF.

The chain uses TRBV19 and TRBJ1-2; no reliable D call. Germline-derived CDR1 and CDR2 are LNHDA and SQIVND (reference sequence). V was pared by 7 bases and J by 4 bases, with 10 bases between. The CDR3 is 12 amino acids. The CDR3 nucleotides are TGTGCCAGTAAGGAGGGCGGCTATGGCTACACCTTC. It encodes CASKEGGYGYTF.

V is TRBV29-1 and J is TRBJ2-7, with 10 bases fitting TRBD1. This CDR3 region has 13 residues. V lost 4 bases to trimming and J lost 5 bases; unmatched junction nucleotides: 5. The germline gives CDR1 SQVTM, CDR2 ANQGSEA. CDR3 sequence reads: CSVVRDRGHEQYF. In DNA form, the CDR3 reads TGCAGCGTTGTAAGGGACAGGGGCCACGAGCAGTACTTC.